This T cell receptor beta chain was captured in a study of T-cell reconstitution after alpha-beta-depleted transplantation in children listed by TCRdb under 2016. Describing the broader study: T-cell immune reconstitution after TCRalphabeta/CD19-depleted allogeneic hematopoietic cell transplantation in children was quantitatively tracked in the study by means of TCR repertoire profiling. Study-wide findings and limitations: The frequencies of hyperexpanded clones fell over the following months, and after one year, T-cell counts and TCRbeta diversity were mostly attributed to newly produced T cells. The high TCRbeta diversity at day 60 in some patients was ascribed to recipient T cells and intrathymic progenitors that had survived conditioning. Apparently early alphabetaT-cell count recovery about two months after transplant reportedly relied on only several hundred rapidly expanded clones derived from non-depleted graft cells.

The receptor library was made with PCR. TCRdb lists the instrument as Illumina HiSeq 2500. TCR libraries were prepared with molecular barcoding, using unique molecular identifiers to normalize TCRbeta repertoire quantification. Starting from the raw public reads, TCRdb applied fastp trimming at Q25, assembled clones with MiXCR and retained in-frame beta chains. For every CDR3 protein sequence, its rows merge into one entry that carries the most common genes and DNA. A total of roughly 100,000 distinct CDR3 sequences appear in this sample, roughly 7.6% of them only once. The ten largest clones represent about 15% of the sample. A note on this clonotype: It has no known antigen specificity. Per-base qualities were not stored, and no clone one base away is much larger.

The sample's treatment or condition label, in plain terms: allogeneic hematopoietic cell transplantation with graft depleted of TCRalphabeta T cells and CD19 B cells. The transplant recipients were children given TCRalphabeta/CD19-depleted allogeneic hematopoietic cell grafts. The germline V gene specifies LGHNA as CDR1 and YSLEER as CDR2. V loses 8 bases, J loses 5 bases, and the germline ends lie 15 bases apart. The CDR3 sequence holds 14 residues, the cysteine and phenylalanine included. Only the CDR3 DNA stays, 42 bases, in frame from base 1. The specimen was PBMCs, collected before TCRalphabeta/CD19-depleted stem cell transplant. The rearranged chain carries TRBV4-3 and TRBJ1-4, with the identity of the D gene unclear. This receptor was identified in a boy aged 2-15 years with acute lymphoblastic leukemia, due to receive a stem cell transplant. The sequenced DNA is TGCGCCAGCTCCCAAGGCCTGGAGAATGAAAAACTGTTTTTT. Its protein product is CASSQGLENEKLFF.